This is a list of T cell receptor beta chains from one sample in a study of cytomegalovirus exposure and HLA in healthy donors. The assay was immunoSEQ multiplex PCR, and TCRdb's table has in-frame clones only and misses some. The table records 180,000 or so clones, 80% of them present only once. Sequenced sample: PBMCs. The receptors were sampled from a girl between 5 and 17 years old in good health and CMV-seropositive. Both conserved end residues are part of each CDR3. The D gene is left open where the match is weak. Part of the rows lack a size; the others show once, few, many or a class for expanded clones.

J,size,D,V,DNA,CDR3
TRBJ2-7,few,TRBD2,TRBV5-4,TGTGCCAGCAGCTTGGGGGGACTAGCTATCTACGAGCAGTACTTC,CASSLGGLAIYEQYF
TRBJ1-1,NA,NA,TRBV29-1,TGCAGCGTTGCCCACGGGCGGGACACTGAAGCTTTCTTT,CSVAHGRDTEAFF
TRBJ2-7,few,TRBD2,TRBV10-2,TGCGCCAGCAGCCAAATCCTAGCGGGGGCCTACGAGCAGTACTTC,CASSQILAGAYEQYF
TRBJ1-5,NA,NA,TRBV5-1,TGCGCCAGCAGCGCGGGAGCAGGGGCTAATCAGCCCCAGCATTTT,CASSAGAGANQPQHF
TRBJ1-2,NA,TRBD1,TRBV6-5,TGTGCCAGCAGTGACAGGGGCGGCTATGGCTACACCTTC,CASSDRGGYGYTF
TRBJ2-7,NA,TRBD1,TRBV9,TGTGCCAGCAGCGTAGACAGGGGTTATCCGCCTTTCTACGAGCAGTACTTC,CASSVDRGYPPFYEQYF
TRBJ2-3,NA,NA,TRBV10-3,TGTGCCACGGGGCGGGAAGTCACAGATACGCAGTATTTT,CATGREVTDTQYF
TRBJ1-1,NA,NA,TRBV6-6,TGTGCCAGCAGTTACCCGGGTAACACTGAAGCTTTCTTT,CASSYPGNTEAFF
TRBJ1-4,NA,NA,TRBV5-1,TGCGCCAGCAGCTTGGCGGCAGGGCGTAATGAAAAACTGTTTTTT,CASSLAAGRNEKLFF
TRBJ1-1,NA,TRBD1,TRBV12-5,TGTGCTAGTGGTTTGGATCTACCGGGACAGGGCTTCACTGAAGCTTTCTTT,CASGLDLPGQGFTEAFF
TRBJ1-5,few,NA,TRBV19,TGTGCCACCAAAAATGGGGGGATCTGGCATTTT,CATKNGGIWHF
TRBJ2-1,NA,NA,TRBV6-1,TGTGCCAGCAGACCCCGGGAGACCTCCTACAATGAGCAGTTCTTC,CASRPRETSYNEQFF
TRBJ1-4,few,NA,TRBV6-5,TGTGCCAGCAGTCAGGGAGGGACTGAAAAACTGTTTTTT,CASSQGGTEKLFF
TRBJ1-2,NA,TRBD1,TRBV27,TGTGCCAGCAGTCTACGGGACAGGCCGACCTATGGCTACACCTTC,CASSLRDRPTYGYTF
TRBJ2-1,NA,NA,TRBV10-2,TGCGCCAGCACTCCCCTACTTGCCTACAATGAGCAGTTCTTC,CASTPLLAYNEQFF
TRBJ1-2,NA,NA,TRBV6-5,TGTGCCAGCAGTCGGCAGGGATATGGCTACACCTTC,CASSRQGYGYTF
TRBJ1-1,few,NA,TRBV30,TGTGCCTGGAGCGAGAACTCTGAAGCTTTCTTT,CAWSENSEAFF
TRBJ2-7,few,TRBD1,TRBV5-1,TGCGCCAGCAGACGACAGGGCTACGAGCAGTACTTC,CASRRQGYEQYF
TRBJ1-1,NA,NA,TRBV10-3,TGTGCCATCAGTGTCCTACATGAGGCTGAAGCTTTCTTT,CAISVLHEAEAFF
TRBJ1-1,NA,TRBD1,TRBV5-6,TGTGCCAGCAGCTTGGAAATCCTTACGGGACAGGGGATTCCTGAAGCTTTCTTT,CASSLEILTGQGIPEAFF
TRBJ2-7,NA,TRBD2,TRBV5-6,TGTGCCAGCAGCTTGTCTGCCGGGACTAGCTACGAGCAGTACTTC,CASSLSAGTSYEQYF
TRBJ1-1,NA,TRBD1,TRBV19,TGTGCCAGCAGACAGGGAGGTTCAGCTTTCTTT,CASRQGGSAFF
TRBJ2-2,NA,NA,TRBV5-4,TGTGCCAGCAGCCCTCTGCCCAATCAGGCCGGGGAGCTGTTTTTT,CASSPLPNQAGELFF
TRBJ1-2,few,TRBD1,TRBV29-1,TGCAGCGCTACTCCGGGACAGAGTTTCTATGGCTACACCTTC,CSATPGQSFYGYTF
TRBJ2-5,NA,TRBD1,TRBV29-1,TGCAGCGTCGCAGGGACAGGGGGCAGTGAGACCCAGTACTTC,CSVAGTGGSETQYF
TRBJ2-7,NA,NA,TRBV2,TGTGCCAGCGTAGGAGACAGTGCGAGCTCCTACGAGCAGTACTTC,CASVGDSASSYEQYF
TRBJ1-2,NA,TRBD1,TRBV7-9,TGTGCCAGCAGCCCAAGAAGGACAGGGGCCCCCTATGGCTACACCTTC,CASSPRRTGAPYGYTF
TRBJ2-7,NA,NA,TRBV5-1,TGCGCCAGCAGCTTTGAGGGTAACTACGAGCAGTACTTC,CASSFEGNYEQYF
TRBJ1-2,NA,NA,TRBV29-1,TGCAGCGTTGAAGATAGCGTGAATGGCTACACCTTC,CSVEDSVNGYTF
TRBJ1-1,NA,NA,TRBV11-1,TGTGCCAGCAGCAGATGGTTGGACACCAACACTGAAGCTTTCTTT,CASSRWLDTNTEAFF
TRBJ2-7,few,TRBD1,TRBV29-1,TGCAGCGTTACCGGGACAGGCGGATCCTACGAGCAGTACTTC,CSVTGTGGSYEQYF
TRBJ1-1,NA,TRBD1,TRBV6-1,TGTGCCAGCAGAGAGACAGGGGGCCTGGTCGCTGAAGCTTTCTTT,CASRETGGLVAEAFF
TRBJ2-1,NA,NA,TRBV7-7,TGTGCTAGTGGGGACAAAGCCCACAATGAGCAGTTCTTC,CASGDKAHNEQFF
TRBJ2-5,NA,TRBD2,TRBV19,TGTGCCAGTAGTACCTTACTAGCGGGAGAAGAGACCCAGTACTTC,CASSTLLAGEETQYF
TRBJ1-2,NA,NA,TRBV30,TGTGCCTGGAACACCGGGACAAAGCGTGGCTACACCTTC,CAWNTGTKRGYTF
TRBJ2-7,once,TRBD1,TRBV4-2,TGTGCCAGCAGCCGTGAGGACAGGGCCAATCGCTACGAGCAGTACTTC,CASSREDRANRYEQYF
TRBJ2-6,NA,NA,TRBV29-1,TGCAGCGTTGAAGTCCACTCGATTGTCTCTGGGGCCAACGTCCTGACTTTC,CSVEVHSIVSGANVLTF
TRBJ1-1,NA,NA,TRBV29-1,TGCAGCGTTGGCAGAAGACGCGGGTTGGAAGCTTTCTTT,CSVGRRRGLEAFF
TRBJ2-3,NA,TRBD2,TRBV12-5,TGTGCTAGTTCGACTAGCCGCACAGATACGCAGTATTTT,CASSTSRTDTQYF
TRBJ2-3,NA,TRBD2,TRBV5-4,TGTGCCAGCGGATTAAGCGGGAAAGTCGCAGATACGCAGTATTTT,CASGLSGKVADTQYF
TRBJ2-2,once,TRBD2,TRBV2,TGTGCCAGCAGTGTACGGGGGAGGGAGGGCAGCACCGGGGAGCTGTTTTTT,CASSVRGREGSTGELFF
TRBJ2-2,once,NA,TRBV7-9,TGTGCCAGCAGCTTTTGGGGGGACACCGGGGAGCTGTTTTTT,CASSFWGDTGELFF
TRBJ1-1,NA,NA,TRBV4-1,TGCGCCAGCAGCCAAGACTCGAGCACTGAAGCTTTCTTT,CASSQDSSTEAFF
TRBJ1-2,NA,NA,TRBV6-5,TGTGCCAGCAGTTCCCCCGGACAGAATAACTATGGCTACACCTTC,CASSSPGQNNYGYTF
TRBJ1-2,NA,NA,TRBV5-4,TGTGCCAGCAGCGACCCCTCCGGAGTCTATGGCTACACCTTC,CASSDPSGVYGYTF